These T cell receptor beta chains were read from a single sample in a study of early T cells in non-severe SARS-CoV-2 infection. From the 5' RACE reads, TCRdb called clonotypes with MiXCR, one entry per CDR3 protein. The table records fewer than 55,000 distinct CDR3 sequences, around 6.5% of them present only once. This sample comprised whole blood, obtained at baseline. All receptors derive from an adult who was a healthcare worker with PCR-confirmed SARS-CoV-2 infection or an uninfected control (not recorded which). The CDR3 runs from the conserved cysteine through the conserved F or W. Fields, in order: V gene, J gene, D gene, clone size, CDR3 DNA, CDR3 protein. D genes are given only for firm matches. Size tells how often a clone was seen (once, few, many) or the class of an expanded clone, and some rows leave it out.

TRBV10-3	TRBJ1-3	.	many	TGTGCCATCAGAAAAAACAGGGAATCAGGAAACACCATATATTTT	CAIRKNRESGNTIYF
TRBV30	TRBJ2-3	.	many	TGTGCCTGGACGGTCGTTACAGATACGCAGTATTTT	CAWTVVTDTQYF
TRBV7-6	TRBJ2-7	TRBD1	.	TGTGCCAGCAGCTGGGGACAGGGGTACGAGCAGTACTTC	CASSWGQGYEQYF
TRBV9	TRBJ2-2	TRBD2	many	TGTGCCAGCAGCCAACGGACTAGCGTATTCACCGGGGAGCTGTTTTTT	CASSQRTSVFTGELFF
TRBV7-2	TRBJ2-1	.	many	TGTGCCAGCAGCTTGTCAAAGGGTTACAATGAGCAGTTCTTC	CASSLSKGYNEQFF
TRBV3-1	TRBJ2-1	.	many	TGTGCCAGCAGCCAAGTGCACAATGAGCAGTTCTTC	CASSQVHNEQFF
TRBV10-3	TRBJ2-1	TRBD1	many	TGTGCCATCAGAAAGACAGGGGAGTACAATGAGCAGTTCTTC	CAIRKTGEYNEQFF
TRBV19	TRBJ2-5	.	few	TGTGCCAGTAGTGCCGCGGGTTTGAAAGAGACCCAGTACTTC	CASSAAGLKETQYF
TRBV20-1	TRBJ2-1	TRBD2	many	TGCAGTGCTGTAGCGGGGGAGATGTACAATGAGCAGTTCTTC	CSAVAGEMYNEQFF
TRBV11-2	TRBJ2-1	.	many	TGTGCCAGCAGCCAAGGCGCGGAGCAGTTCTTC	CASSQGAEQFF
TRBV29-1	TRBJ2-1	TRBD2	many	TGCTGGGCTAGCGGGAGCGGGGTCAATGAGCAGTTCTTC	CWASGSGVNEQFF
TRBV30	TRBJ1-1	.	.	TGTGCCTGGAGCAGAGGCCTGAACACTGAAGCTTTCTTT	CAWSRGLNTEAFF
TRBV2	TRBJ2-1	.	.	TGTGCCAGCCATAGGGACATCAGGAATGAGCAGTTCTTC	CASHRDIRNEQFF
TRBV5-6	TRBJ2-7	.	.	TGTGCCAGCAGCTTTAGCCGGGAACGCCACGAGCAGTACTTC	CASSFSRERHEQYF
TRBV3-1	TRBJ2-2	.	.	TGTGCCAGCAGCCAACTAGGTACCGGGGAGCTGTTTTTT	CASSQLGTGELFF
TRBV12-3/TRBV12-4	TRBJ1-6	.	few	TGTGCCACAGGAGAGGGAAATTCACCCCTCCACTTT	CATGEGNSPLHF
TRBV3-1	TRBJ2-3	TRBD2	few	TGTGCCAGCAATCCCCGGGGACTAGCATCAGATACGCAGTATTTT	CASNPRGLASDTQYF
TRBV30	TRBJ2-6	.	many	TGTGCCTGGAGTGGTACCTCTGGGGCCAACGTCCTGACTTTC	CAWSGTSGANVLTF
TRBV14	TRBJ1-2	.	few	TGTGCCAGCAGCCGCCTGACGGATGCTAACTATGGCTACACCTTC	CASSRLTDANYGYTF
TRBV5-4	TRBJ2-1	TRBD1	few	TGTGCCAGCAGCCCAATGGGACAGGGGGCCGGACAGTTCTTC	CASSPMGQGAGQFF
TRBV7-9	TRBJ1-3	TRBD1	.	TGTGCCAGCAGCTTAGCACAGGGGCCAGGAAACACCATATATTTT	CASSLAQGPGNTIYF
TRBV14	TRBJ2-1	.	many	TGTGCCAGCAGCCAAGATCATTATCGCCGTTTCTTC	CASSQDHYRRFF
TRBV7-8	TRBJ2-3	TRBD2	medium-sized	TGTGCCAGCAGCTTAAGGAGCCTAGCGGACCCCACAGATACGCAGTATTTT	CASSLRSLADPTDTQYF